This entry lists 20 T cell receptor beta chains sequenced from one sample in a study of identical twins. TCRdb reprocessed the 5' RACE reads with MiXCR, giving one entry per CDR3 protein. The data show around 960,000 distinct CDR3 sequences, 12% seen once. This sample also appeared in a second study, on yellow fever vaccine responses in identical twins.

The specimen was PBMCs. The receptors were gathered from a woman younger than 30 in good health.

This clonotype was recorded a few times. The V gene is TRBV11-2, the J gene TRBJ2-3; D is possibly TRBD2 (6 bases). The germline CDR1 and CDR2 sequences are SGHAT and FQNNGV. This CDR3 contains 16 residues. V gave up 5 bases and J gave up 2 bases, with 17 bases separating them. The CDR3 nucleotides are TGTGCCAGCAGCCCCGGACTATATTTTACCACAGATACGCAGTATTTT. Translated, it gives CASSPGLYFTTDTQYF.

This clonotype was seen only a few times. This rearrangement joins TRBV2 to TRBJ2-4; D is perhaps TRBD1 (6 bases). Trimming removed 3 bases from V and 9 bases from J, with 15 bases in between. Germline V lookup: CDR1 SNHLY, CDR2 FYNNEI. The length of the CDR3 is 14 residues. The CDR3 region has the DNA TGTGCCAGCAGTGAGCGGGCAACCAGGGGCATTCAGTACTTC. This gives the protein CASSERATRGIQYF.

The V call is TRBV7-6, the J call TRBJ2-2; a possible D gene is TRBD2 (5 bases). CDR3 length: 13 amino acids. Trimming left V 4 bases short and J 9 bases short, with 12 bases between. Germline assignment: CDR1 SGHVS and CDR2 FNYEAQ. The CDR3 DNA reads TGTGCCAGCAGCTGGGCGGGTCACCGGGAGCTGTTTTTT. Translation: CASSWAGHRELFF. Combining the CDR3 with reference TRBV7-6 and TRBJ2-2 gives the whole variable domain GAGVSQSPRYKVTKRGQDVALRCDPISGHVSLYWYRQALGQGPEFLTYFNYEAQQDKSGLPNDRFSAERPEGSISTLTIQRTEQRDSAMYRCASSWAGHRELFFGEGSRLTVL.

In regard to this clonotype: One junction end does not reproduce the germline sequence, and a read error may be involved. This rearrangement joins TRBV12-3 or TRBV12-4 to TRBJ2-3; 7 bases match TRBD2. This CDR3 spans 19 amino acids. CDR3 bases: TGTGCCATCAGTTTCCCCCCACTACTAGCGCTTAGAGGGCAAGATACGCAGTATTTT. Its translation: CAISFPPLLALRGQDTQYF.

V and J are TRBV6-1 and TRBJ1-1, with D possibly matching TRBD1 (5 bases). Germline assignment: CDR1 MNHNS and CDR2 SASEGT. The CDR3 is 13 residues long. V gave up 6 bases and J gave up 1 base, with 9 bases separating them. CDR3 sequence reads: CASRDRWNTEAFF. The CDR3 coding sequence is TGTGCCAGCAGAGACAGATGGAACACTGAAGCTTTCTTT.

This clonotype appeared a few times. V and J are TRBV6-5 and TRBJ2-7; 8 nucleotides line up with TRBD2. Trimming at V came to 4 bases and at J to 0 bases, leaving 8 bases not matched to a gene. Germline CDR1 reads MNHEY; CDR2 reads SVGAGI. This CDR3 has 16 amino acids. Here the CDR3 DNA reads TGTGCCAGCAGTTTTGCGGGGGGAAGCTTCTCCTACGAGCAGTACTTC. Translation: CASSFAGGSFSYEQYF.

Ten or more counts support this clonotype. The junction departs from the called germline gene at one end, perhaps through a read error. The chain carries TRBV11-2 and TRBJ2-2; 13 bases agree with TRBD2. Germline CDR1 is SGHAT and CDR2 is FQNNGV. This CDR3 spans 16 amino acids. CDR3 DNA sequence: TGCGCCAGCAGCAGGACTAGCGGGGGCAACACCGGGGAGCTGTTTTTT. It encodes CASSRTSGGNTGELFF.

The chain uses TRBV9 and TRBJ2-7; TRBD1 matches at 8 bases. CDR1 is SGDLS, CDR2 YYNGEE, per germline. This CDR3 is built from 15 residues. The V segment lost 0 bases and the J segment 2 bases; nucleotides outside the gene matches: 4. This CDR3 reads CASSVAPDRAYEQYF. CDR3 sequence (DNA): TGTGCCAGCAGCGTAGCTCCGGACAGGGCCTACGAGCAGTACTTC.

This clonotype was picked up many times. The chain couples TRBV9 to TRBJ2-7; D may be TRBD1 or TRBD2 (5 bases each). V was trimmed by 0 bases and J by 2 bases, leaving 12 bases between them. This CDR3 contains 15 residues. CDR1 and CDR2 (germline): SGDLS, YYNGEE. The CDR3 nucleotides are TGTGCCAGCAGCGTAGTCTCGGGGCCGACCTACGAGCAGTACTTC. Translated, it gives CASSVVSGPTYEQYF. The full variable domain, its missing parts supplied by reference TRBV9 and TRBJ2-7, is DSGVTQTPKHLITATGQRVTLRCSPRSGDLSVYWYQQSLDQGLQFLIQYYNGEERAKGNILERFSAQQFPDLHSELNLSSLELGDSALYFCASSVVSGPTYEQYFGPGTRLTVT.

The rearrangement joins TRBV5-6 to TRBJ2-1, with D possibly matching TRBD2 (6 bases). The V end was cut by 0 bases, the J end by 3 bases, with 10 bases between. The CDR3 covers 15 residues. Germline loops: CDR1 SGHDT, CDR2 YYEEEE. The CDR3 loop is CASSLGGTYYNEQFF. The CDR3, as DNA: TGTGCCAGCAGCTTGGGCGGGACCTACTACAATGAGCAGTTCTTC.

This clonotype showed up just a few times. This CDR3 is CASRFTWKRGNEQFF. DNA of the CDR3: TGTGCCAGCAGGTTTACGTGGAAAAGAGGCAATGAGCAGTTCTTC. The rearrangement uses TRBV12-3 or TRBV12-4 and TRBJ2-1; the D is unclear. Trimming shortened V by 6 bases and J by 6 bases, and 18 bases separated the two germline ends. The length of the CDR3 is 15 residues.

This clonotype was observed a few times. The chain employs TRBV12-3 or TRBV12-4 and TRBJ2-1; either TRBD1 or TRBD2 may supply D (5 bases each). CDR3 length: 14 residues. Trimming removed 3 bases at V and 5 bases at J, with 11 bases between. This CDR3 reads CASSFGDGDNEQFF. DNA for the CDR3: TGTGCCAGCAGTTTTGGGGACGGGGACAATGAGCAGTTCTTC.

This clonotype was seen many times. The chain uses TRBV11-1 and TRBJ2-1; possible D gene TRBD2, 7 bases. The CDR3 is made up of 17 amino acids. Trimming shortened V by 3 bases and J by 5 bases, and 20 bases separated the two germline ends. Germline-derived CDR1 and CDR2 are SGHAT and FQDESV (reference sequence). The CDR3 sequence is CASSFDGGGGMNNEQFF. CDR3 bases: TGTGCCAGCAGCTTCGATGGCGGGGGCGGAATGAACAATGAGCAGTTCTTC. The whole variable domain, remainder taken from reference TRBV11-1 and TRBJ2-1, is EAEVAQSPRYKITEKSQAVAFWCDPISGHATLYWYRQILGQGPELLVQFQDESVVDDSQLPKDRFSAERLKGVDSTLKIQPAELGDSAMYLCASSFDGGGGMNNEQFFGPGTRLTVL.

The table lists this clonotype with a few counts. This chain links TRBV29-1 with TRBJ1-1; TRBD1 matches at 9 bases. Germline V gene lookup returns CDR1 SQVTM and CDR2 ANQGSEA. Trimming took 5 bases from V and 4 from J; bases not matched to a gene: 2. There are 12 residues in the CDR3. CDR3 nucleotides: TGCAGCGTTCCGGGACAGGGCACTGAAGCTTTCTTT. Translating gives CSVPGQGTEAFF.

This chain links TRBV5-5 with TRBJ2-1; the D is unclear. The CDR3 contains 13 residues. Germline V gene lookup returns CDR1 SGHKS and CDR2 YYEKEE (reference sequence). The V and J ends lost 5 bases and 7 bases respectively, with 13 bases between them. The CDR3 DNA reads as TGTGCCAGCAGGCAGACATCAATAAATGAGCAGTTCTTC. Its translation: CASRQTSINEQFF.

V is TRBV24-1 and J is TRBJ2-5; D is unresolved. Trimming took off 3 bases at V and 5 bases at J, with 6 bases between the two ends. Germline V lookup: CDR1 KGHDR, CDR2 SFDVKD. The CDR3 is 12 residues long. CDR3 nucleotides: TGTGCCACCAGTGATCCCGTTGAGACCCAGTACTTC. Amino acid sequence: CATSDPVETQYF.

There are a few counts of this clonotype. V usage is TRBV6-5 and J usage is TRBJ2-1; D may correspond to TRBD1 or TRBD2 (5 bases each). There are 14 residues in the CDR3. Germline V gene lookup returns CDR1 MNHEY and CDR2 SVGAGI. The V end lost 6 bases, the J end lost 0 bases, and 9 bases lay between the germline ends. CDR3 coding DNA: TGTGCCAGCAGCTACGGGACCTCCTACAATGAGCAGTTCTTC. Protein product: CASSYGTSYNEQFF.

This clonotype has only a few counts. CDR3 DNA sequence: TGCAGCGTGGCCCCCGGGACAATTAACAATGAGCAGTTCTTC. Translation: CSVAPGTINNEQFF. The chain joins TRBV29-1 to TRBJ2-1, with D possibly matching TRBD1 (6 bases). The V gene lost 6 bases and the J gene lost 5 bases, with 17 bases spanning the gap. CDR3 length equals 14 residues. The germline V gene encodes CDR1 SQVTM and CDR2 ANQGSEA.

V usage is TRBV28 and J usage is TRBJ2-1, with 9 bases fitting TRBD1. J was trimmed by 4 bases and V by 5 bases; bases with no gene match: 15. The CDR3 sequence is 18 residues long. Germline V gene lookup returns CDR1 MDHEN and CDR2 SYDVKM. The CDR3 here is CASSTTRGDREGYNEQFF. The CDR3 DNA follows: TGTGCCAGCAGTACCACCCGAGGGGACAGGGAGGGGTACAATGAGCAGTTCTTC.

V and J are TRBV4-1 and TRBJ2-1, with D uncertain. The V and J ends lost 7 bases and 4 bases respectively, with 23 bases between them. CDR3 size: 17 residues. Germline CDR1 and CDR2: MGHRA and YSYEKL. The CDR3 DNA follows: TGCGCCAGCACTCCGAGAAGGGCCGCCCAGTCTTACAATGAGCAGTTCTTC. The encoded protein is CASTPRRAAQSYNEQFF.